The 17 T cell receptor beta chains below were found in one sample sequenced in a study of blood T cell repertoires in COVID-19 (TCRdb year 2020). The library was produced with the immunoSEQ multiplex PCR assay. Not all clones reach the TCRdb copy of this immuneACCESS table, which keeps in-frame sequences only. Checked studies attribute under half of the gap to unresolved V genes and leave the rest unexplained. In this sample the table shows tens of thousands of clones, roughly 89% of which occur a single time. Roughly 8.1% of the sample belongs to the ten largest clones. The specimen sequenced was peripheral blood. Receptor source: a man aged 25 to 40 with acute or convalescent COVID-19.

This clone was observed a single time. The rearrangement joins TRBV10-2 to TRBJ2-1; 9 positions match TRBD1. CDR3 length: 14 residues. The germline gives CDR1 WSHSY, CDR2 SAAADI. Germline trimming cut 6 bases from V and 5 bases from J; bases unmatched to any gene: 5. CDR3 coding DNA: TGCGCCAGCAGGGAAGGACAGGGGAACAATGAGCAGTTCTTC. Its translation is CASREGQGNNEQFF.

This clone was picked up one time. The chain couples TRBV13 to TRBJ2-1; 13 bases are a match to TRBD2. Germline CDR1 PRHDT, CDR2 FYEKMQ (reference sequence). This CDR3 has 17 amino acids. V shed 4 bases and J 3 bases; nucleotides not matched to a gene: 6. CDR3 DNA: TGTGCCAGCAGCTGGGGACTAGCGGGAAGCTTCTACAATGAGCAGTTCTTC. Encoded protein: CASSWGLAGSFYNEQFF.

The chain joins TRBV7-2 to TRBJ2-3; D is perhaps TRBD2 (5 bases). The V and J ends lost 2 bases and 5 bases respectively, with 14 bases between them. Per germline, CDR1 SGHTA and CDR2 FQGNSA. The CDR3 is made up of 15 amino acids. In DNA form, the CDR3 reads TGTGCCAGCAGCTTAAATAGCGTGGTCGGAGATACGCAGTATTTT. Its translation: CASSLNSVVGDTQYF.

The V call is TRBV20-1, the J call TRBJ2-2; D unresolved. Trimming removed 3 bases from V and 4 bases from J, with 9 bases in between. The CDR3 spans 13 residues. In germline, CDR1 is DFQATT, CDR2 SNEGSKA (reference sequence). The chain's CDR3 is CSASWPTTGELFF. CDR3 sequence (DNA): TGCAGTGCTAGTTGGCCCACCACCGGGGAGCTGTTTTTT.

The V and J genes are TRBV5-4 and TRBJ2-7; D ambiguous. Per germline, CDR1 SGHNT and CDR2 YYREEE (reference sequence). The CDR3 is made up of 12 amino acids. V lost 1 base, J lost 6 bases, and 8 bases lay in between. The CDR3 reads CASSLSRSEQYF. In DNA form, the CDR3 reads TGTGCCAGCAGCTTGAGTCGGTCCGAGCAGTACTTC.

In the case of this clone: The sample has other DNA sequences that encode this CDR3 too. The rearrangement uses TRBV20-1 and TRBJ2-7, with D perhaps matching TRBD1 (5 bases). V was clipped by 6 bases and J by 4 bases, with 10 bases between them. CDR1 and CDR2 (germline): DFQATT, SNEGSKA (reference sequence). The CDR3 loop spans 11 amino acids. Here the CDR3 reads CSAPDSYEQYF. CDR3 sequence (DNA): TGCAGTGCACCAGACAGTTACGAGCAGTACTTC.

This chain links TRBV28 with TRBJ2-1; D not certain. The CDR3 loop spans 14 amino acids. Germline-derived CDR1 and CDR2 are MDHEN and SYDVKM. Trimming took off 5 bases at V and 9 bases at J, with 17 bases between the two ends. The CDR3 coding sequence is TGTGCCAGCAGTGGCCCCCCCCGTTCGGGTGAGCAGTTCTTC. Translating gives CASSGPPRSGEQFF.

V usage is TRBV9 and J usage is TRBJ2-4, with a weak D call TRBD1 (5 bases). Germline V CDR1 and CDR2: SGDLS, YYNGEE. The V end was cut by 3 bases, the J end by 0 bases, with 19 bases between. This CDR3 has 18 amino acids. In DNA form, the CDR3 reads TGTGCCAGCAGCGCCCGGCCTGACAGCCCCCTAGCCAAAAACATTCAGTACTTC. Its translation: CASSARPDSPLAKNIQYF.

The chain links TRBV6-4 to TRBJ2-1, with 9 bases lining up with TRBD2. The CDR3 loop spans 15 amino acids. Germline CDR1 and CDR2: MRHNA and SNTAGT. V lost 2 bases, J lost 6 bases, and 5 bases stayed unmatched. This chain's CDR3 is CASSDIAGASNEQFF. The DNA of the CDR3 is TGTGCCAGCAGTGACATAGCGGGGGCATCCAATGAGCAGTTCTTC.

This clone came up a few times. V is TRBV7-8 and J is TRBJ2-7; maybe TRBD2 (6 bases). Trimming removed 8 bases from V and 7 bases from J, with 12 bases in between. The CDR3 totals 11 residues. Per germline, CDR1 SGHVS and CDR2 FQNEAQ. CDR3 residues: CASVLGREQYF. The CDR3 DNA reads as TGTGCCAGCGTGCTTGGGAGGGAGCAGTACTTC.

The V gene is TRBV30, the J gene TRBJ2-1; D is uncertain. With 0 bases removed from V and 5 bases from J, the gap between germline ends came to 14 bases. Germline CDR1 and CDR2: GTSNPN and SVGIG (reference sequence). The CDR3 is 15 amino acids. The CDR3 DNA sequence: TGTGCCTGGAGTGTCGGAGTCGAGCTTCACAATGAGCAGTTCTTC. Protein: CAWSVGVELHNEQFF.

The chain couples TRBV7-3 to TRBJ2-5, with 10 bases lining up with TRBD2. J lost 4 bases, V lost 0 bases, and 2 bases had no gene match. The CDR3 sequence is 15 residues long. The germline V gene has CDR1 SGHTA and CDR2 FQGTGA. The CDR3 DNA sequence: TGTGCCAGCAGCTTAACTACTAGCGGGATAGAGACCCAGTACTTC. Translation gives CASSLTTSGIETQYF. The variable domain in full, with the rest retrieved from reference TRBV7-3 and TRBJ2-5, is GAGVSQTPSNKVTEKGKYVELRCDPISGHTALYWYRQSLGQGPEFLIYFQGTGAADDSGLPNDRFFAVRPEGSVSTLKIQRTERGDSAVYLCASSLTTSGIETQYFGPGTRLLVL.

Here the CDR3 reads CASSQDRVEGRNEQFF. The CDR3, as DNA: TGCGCCAGCAGCCAAGATAGGGTGGAGGGCAGGAATGAGCAGTTCTTC. The chain employs TRBV4-3 and TRBJ2-1; a possible D gene is TRBD2 (6 bases). Trimming took off 0 bases at V and 7 bases at J, with 16 bases between the two ends. The CDR3 extends over 16 amino acids. In germline, CDR1 is LGHNA, CDR2 YSLEER.

The DNA of the CDR3 is TGTGCCAGCAGCTCGATGGGAAACAGGGATAGATCCTACGAGCAGTACTTC. Amino acid sequence: CASSSMGNRDRSYEQYF. This rearrangement joins TRBV5-4 to TRBJ2-7; possibly TRBD1 for D (6 bases). Trimming took 3 bases from V and 1 from J, leaving 20 bases between them. This CDR3 spans 17 amino acids. CDR1 and CDR2 from the germline V gene are SGHNT and YYREEE (reference sequence).

This clone was detected only once. V usage is TRBV18 and J usage is TRBJ2-7; 10 nucleotides agree with TRBD1. The CDR3 has 14 residues. Trimming removed 6 bases from V and 4 bases from J; junction bases left unmatched: 6. CDR1 KGHSH and CDR2 LQKENI come from the germline V gene. The CDR3 loop is CASSLGQGGYEQYF. CDR3 sequence (DNA): TGTGCCAGCTCGCTTGGACAGGGGGGGTACGAGCAGTACTTC.

About this clone itself: This likely came from a read error, as a far larger clone is one base away. The CDR3 loop reads CASSRDFYNEQFF. CDR3 bases: TGTGCCAGTAGTAGGGACTTCTACAATGAGCAGTTCTTC. This sequence joins TRBV19 and TRBJ2-1; a weak D match, TRBD2 (6 bases). Trimming removed 4 bases from V and 3 bases from J, with 7 bases in between. The germline gives CDR1 LNHDA, CDR2 SQIVND (reference sequence). This CDR3 is 13 amino acids long.

The chain recombines TRBV7-3 with TRBJ2-3; D is undetermined. The CDR3 spans 14 residues. V lost 1 base, J lost 2 bases, and 7 bases lay in between. Germline CDR1 is SGHTA and CDR2 is FQGTGA. CDR3 DNA: TGTGCCAGCAGCTTAAGAACTCCCACAGATACGCAGTATTTT. Its translation: CASSLRTPTDTQYF. Variable domain in full (rest from reference TRBV7-3 and TRBJ2-3): GAGVSQTPSNKVTEKGKYVELRCDPISGHTALYWYRQSLGQGPEFLIYFQGTGAADDSGLPNDRFFAVRPEGSVSTLKIQRTERGDSAVYLCASSLRTPTDTQYFGPGTRLTVL.